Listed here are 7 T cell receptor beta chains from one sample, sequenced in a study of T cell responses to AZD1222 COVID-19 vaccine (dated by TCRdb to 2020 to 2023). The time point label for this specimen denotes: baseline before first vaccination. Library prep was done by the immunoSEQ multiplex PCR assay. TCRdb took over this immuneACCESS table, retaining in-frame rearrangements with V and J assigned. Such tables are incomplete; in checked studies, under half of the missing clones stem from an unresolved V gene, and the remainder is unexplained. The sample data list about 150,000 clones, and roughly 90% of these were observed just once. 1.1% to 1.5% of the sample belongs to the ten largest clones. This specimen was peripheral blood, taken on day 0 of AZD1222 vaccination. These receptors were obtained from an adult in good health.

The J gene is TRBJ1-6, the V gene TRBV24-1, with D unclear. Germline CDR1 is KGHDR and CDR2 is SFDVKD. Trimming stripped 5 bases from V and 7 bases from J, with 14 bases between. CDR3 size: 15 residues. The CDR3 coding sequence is TGTGCCACCAGTGGCGGTGAGAGGCAGAATTCACCCCTCCACTTT. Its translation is CATSGGERQNSPLHF.

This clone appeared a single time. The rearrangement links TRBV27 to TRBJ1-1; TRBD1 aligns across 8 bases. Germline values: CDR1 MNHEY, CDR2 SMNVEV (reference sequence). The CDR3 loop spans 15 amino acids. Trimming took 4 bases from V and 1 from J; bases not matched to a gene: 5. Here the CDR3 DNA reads TGTGCCAGCAGTTCTATCGGGACAGGGAACACTGAAGCTTTCTTT. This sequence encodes CASSSIGTGNTEAFF.

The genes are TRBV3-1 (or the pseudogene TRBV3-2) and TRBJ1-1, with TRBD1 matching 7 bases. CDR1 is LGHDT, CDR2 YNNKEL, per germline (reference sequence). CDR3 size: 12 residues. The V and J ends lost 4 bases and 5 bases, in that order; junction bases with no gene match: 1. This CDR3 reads CASSPQGTEAFF. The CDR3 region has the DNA TGTGCCAGCAGCCCACAGGGGACTGAAGCTTTCTTT.

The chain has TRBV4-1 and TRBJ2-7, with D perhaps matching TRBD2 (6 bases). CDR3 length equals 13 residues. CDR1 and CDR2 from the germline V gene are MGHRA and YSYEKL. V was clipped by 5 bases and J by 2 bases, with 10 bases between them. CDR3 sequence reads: CASSRDWAYEQYF. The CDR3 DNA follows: TGCGCCAGCAGCAGGGACTGGGCCTACGAGCAGTACTTC.

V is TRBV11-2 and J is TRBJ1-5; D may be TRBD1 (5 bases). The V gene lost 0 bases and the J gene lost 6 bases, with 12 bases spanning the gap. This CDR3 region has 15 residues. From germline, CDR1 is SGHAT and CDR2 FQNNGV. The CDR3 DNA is TGTGCCAGCAGCTTAGATCGTTGGGGGACTCAGCCCCAGCATTTT. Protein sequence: CASSLDRWGTQPQHF.

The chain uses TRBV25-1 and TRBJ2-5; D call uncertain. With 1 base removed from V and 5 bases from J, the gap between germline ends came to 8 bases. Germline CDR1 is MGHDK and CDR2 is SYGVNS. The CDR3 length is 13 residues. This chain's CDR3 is CASSEFPSETQYF. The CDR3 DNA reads TGTGCCAGCAGTGAATTTCCTTCGGAGACCCAGTACTTC.

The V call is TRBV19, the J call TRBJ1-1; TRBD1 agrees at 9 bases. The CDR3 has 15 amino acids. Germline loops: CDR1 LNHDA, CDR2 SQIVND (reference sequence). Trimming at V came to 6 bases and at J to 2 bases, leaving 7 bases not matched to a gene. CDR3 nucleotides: TGTGCCAGTAGCCCGGACAGGGGAGATAACACTGAAGCTTTCTTT. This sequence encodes CASSPDRGDNTEAFF.